This T cell receptor beta chain was recovered during a study of T cell responses to AZD1222 COVID-19 vaccine. Study as a whole: Recipients boosted at about 4 weeks or about 12 weeks are pooled. Study results and limitations: Spike-specific TCRs gained breadth and depth after people received two AZD1222 doses. As reported, nearly half of all spike-specific TCRs target variant regions that are unmutated.

The method was immunoSEQ multiplex PCR; TCRdb's version includes in-frame clones alone and lacks a portion of them. The table includes 130,000 to 150,000 clones, 90% to 95% detected once. As concerns this clone: The target antigen is unknown.

CDR1 and CDR2 (germline): KGHDR, SFDVKD. The CDR3 length is 14 residues. V was trimmed by 4 bases and J by 7 bases, leaving 12 bases between them. The sample consisted of peripheral blood, taken on day 0 of AZD1222 vaccination. This sequence joins TRBV24-1 and TRBJ2-2, with D perhaps matching TRBD1 (6 bases). This TCR was sampled from an adult in good health. The CDR3 sequence is CATSDLGGNGELFF. In nucleotides, the CDR3 is TGTGCCACCAGTGACCTAGGGGGTAACGGGGAGCTGTTTTTT.